The 24 T cell receptor beta chains presented below share a single source sample, sequenced in a study of blood T cells in healthy people across ages. The use of a sample-barcoded 5' primer and a J-beta primer mix characterized a second PCR of about 7 to 12 cycles. TCRdb recomputed calls from the 5' RACE reads with MiXCR, one row per CDR3 protein. In the table there are hundreds of thousands of distinct CDR3 sequences, 45% to 60% of which are singletons. Sequencing was performed on blood. These receptors originate from a woman aged 80 or older in good health.

This clonotype was observed a handful of times. A much larger clone sits a single nucleotide away, making a read error possible. The V gene is TRBV7-3, the J gene TRBJ2-1, with 7 nucleotides matching TRBD2. Germline V CDR1 and CDR2: SGHTA, FQGTGA. This CDR3 contains 16 residues. The ends lost 5 bases at V and 6 bases at J; junction bases unmatched: 13. CDR3 nucleotides: TGTGCCAGCAGCCTAGGGCTCATGGGGACTACCAATGAGCAGTTCTTC. It yields the protein CASSLGLMGTTNEQFF.

The CDR3 DNA is TGCAGTGCTAGGCCGGTAACCAGCTACAATGAGCAGTTCTTC. It specifies CSARPVTSYNEQFF. The rearrangement joins TRBV20-1 to TRBJ2-1; D is uncertain. The germline V gene encodes CDR1 DFQATT and CDR2 SNEGSKA (reference sequence). V was pared by 3 bases and J by 3 bases, with 12 bases between. The CDR3 length is 14 residues.

This clonotype was detected only a few times. V usage is TRBV30 and J usage is TRBJ1-1, with 7 bases matching TRBD1. The CDR3 is 14 amino acids. Unmatched junction bases numbered 11, after V lost 3 bases and J lost 7 bases. CDR1 GTSNPN and CDR2 SVGIG come from the germline V gene (reference sequence). DNA for the CDR3: TGTGCCTGGAGCGGATACAGGGGCTTGGGTGAAGCTTTCTTT. Encoded protein: CAWSGYRGLGEAFF.

The chain combines TRBV20-1 with TRBJ1-4; D remains unclear. Looked up from germline, CDR1 is DFQATT and CDR2 is SNEGSKA (reference sequence). Trimming shortened V by 6 bases and J by 5 bases, and 7 bases separated the two germline ends. This CDR3 contains 11 residues. The DNA for the CDR3 is TGCAGTGCAAACGTAAATGAAAAACTGTTTTTT. Translated: CSANVNEKLFF.

Concerning this clonotype itself: Being one base from a much bigger clone, this may be a read error. The chain couples TRBV27 to TRBJ2-7, with a tentative D call TRBD2 (5 bases). The germline V gene encodes CDR1 MNHEY and CDR2 SMNVEV (reference sequence). The CDR3 covers 16 residues. Trimming left V 2 bases short and J 7 bases short, with 21 bases between. The CDR3 is CASSLRSRRPYNEQYF. DNA for the CDR3: TGTGCCAGCAGTTTACGATCGAGGAGGCCCTACAATGAGCAGTACTTC.

This clonotype was seen more than once but under ten times. The CDR3 is CASSSRSQTIYF. CDR3 nucleotide sequence: TGTGCCAGCAGCTCACGGTCGCAGACCATATATTTT. The chain has TRBV7-2 and TRBJ1-3; no definite D call. This CDR3 is built from 12 residues. CDR1 SGHTA and CDR2 FQGNSA come from the germline V gene. Trimming took 4 bases from V and 10 from J, leaving 11 bases between them.

CDR3 coding DNA: TGTGCCAGCAGCAGCCCTCGGGAGGGGACTCTGGGGGGAAATGAGCAGTTCTTC. Its protein is CASSSPREGTLGGNEQFF. The V call is TRBV21-1, the J call TRBJ2-1; the D segment call TRBD2 is taken from the table without a DNA check. TRBV21-1 is given as a pseudogene. The CDR3 spans 18 residues.

V and J are TRBV27 and TRBJ1-1; D might be TRBD1 (5 bases). CDR3 length equals 14 residues. Between the trimmed V and J ends, which lost 2 bases and 1 base, there was a span of 8 bases. The germline V gene encodes CDR1 MNHEY and CDR2 SMNVEV (reference sequence). CDR3 sequence: CASSLKGENTEAFF. The CDR3 DNA follows: TGTGCCAGCAGTTTAAAAGGGGAGAACACTGAAGCTTTCTTT.

This sequence joins TRBV21-1 and TRBJ2-1; the table gives TRBD1 as D, unverified against the DNA. TRBV21-1 is a listed pseudogene. The CDR3 has 17 residues. The CDR3 coding sequence is TGTGCCAACCCCCATGGCCCGGGGGGCCGCTCCTACAATGAGCAGTTCTTC. This codes for CANPHGPGGRSYNEQFF.

This clonotype was counted ten times or more. This rearrangement joins TRBV7-2 to TRBJ1-6; D is unclear. Trimming took off 8 bases at V and 11 bases at J, with 13 bases between the two ends. The CDR3 sequence is 12 residues long. CDR1 and CDR2 (germline): SGHTA, FQGNSA. The CDR3, as DNA: TGTGCCAGCGGGCTAATGGGAACACCCCTCCACTTT. Amino acids: CASGLMGTPLHF.

This clonotype was counted ten times or more. J is TRBJ2-3 and V is TRBV7-9, with 8 positions matching TRBD1. This CDR3 has 16 amino acids. The V gene end was trimmed by 5 bases and the J gene end by 1 base; junction bases not matched to a gene: 8. Germline lookup yields CDR1 SEHNR and CDR2 FQNEAQ (reference sequence). This CDR3 reads CASSKGTGRRTDTQYF. In DNA form, the CDR3 reads TGTGCCAGCAGCAAAGGGACAGGACGTCGCACAGATACGCAGTATTTT.

This clonotype was seen a single time. The rearrangement links TRBV5-1 to TRBJ2-1, with 8 bases that match TRBD2. After removal of 2 bases from V and 15 bases from J, the junction contained 4 bases not matched to a gene. This CDR3 spans 11 amino acids. CDR1 and CDR2 (germline): SGHRS, YFSETQ. This chain's CDR3 is CASSFSGAWFF. The CDR3 nucleotides read TGCGCCAGCAGCTTTAGCGGGGCGTGGTTCTTC.

V gene TRBV10-3 combines with J gene TRBJ2-7; 10 bases agree with TRBD2. This CDR3 has 17 residues. Looked up from germline, CDR1 is ENHRY and CDR2 is SYGVKD. The V gene end was trimmed by 4 bases and the J gene end by 0 bases; junction bases not matched to a gene: 9. As DNA, the CDR3 is TGTGCCATCAGTGTAGGGCTAGCGGGGGACCTCTCCTACGAGCAGTACTTC. This encodes CAISVGLAGDLSYEQYF.

This clonotype was counted only a few times. This sequence may be a read error, since a much larger clone differs from it by one base. The chain is built from TRBV27 and TRBJ2-5; 7 bases map to TRBD1. The end of the DNA fits TRBJ2-7 better, so the J call may be wrong. CDR1 and CDR2 (germline): MNHEY, SMNVEV (reference sequence). The CDR3 extends over 14 amino acids. The chain's CDR3 is CASGNWDRNYEQYF. CDR3 sequence (DNA): TGTGCCAGCGGAAACTGGGACAGAAACTACGAGCAGTACTTC.

J is TRBJ2-5 and V is TRBV4-1; D is perhaps TRBD2 (5 bases). The CDR3 spans 15 residues. Germline loops: CDR1 MGHRA, CDR2 YSYEKL. V shed 4 bases and J shed 2 bases, with 14 bases lying between them. CDR3 in DNA: TGCGCCAGCAGCCGCAAGGAAGGACTGCAAGAGACCCAGTACTTC. It specifies CASSRKEGLQETQYF.

This chain joins TRBV11-2 and TRBJ2-1; TRBD2 matches at 7 bases. The ends lost 2 bases at V and 6 bases at J; junction bases unmatched: 10. The germline CDR1 and CDR2 sequences are SGHAT and FQNNGV. The CDR3 has 16 residues. The chain's CDR3 is CASSLIPGGSVNEQFF. As DNA, the CDR3 is TGTGCCAGCAGCTTAATCCCGGGGGGTTCTGTCAATGAGCAGTTCTTC.

This clonotype was recorded a few times. This sequence joins TRBV7-8 and TRBJ2-3; 8 nucleotides agree with TRBD2. V shed 5 bases, J shed 6 bases, and the junction held 7 bases outside the gene matches. Germline CDR1 reads SGHVS; CDR2 reads FQNEAQ. This CDR3 is 14 amino acids long. The CDR3: CASSLWTSQDTQYF. CDR3 DNA: TGTGCCAGCAGCCTCTGGACTAGCCAGGATACGCAGTATTTT.

In its sample, this clonotype was seen many times. The chain uses TRBV29-1 and TRBJ2-3, with unresolved D. The CDR3 sequence is 14 residues long. Germline-derived CDR1 and CDR2 are SQVTM and ANQGSEA. The ends were cut back, 4 bases at V and 0 bases at J, with 11 bases in the middle. The CDR3 DNA reads TGCAGCGTTGTCCCATACCTTAGCACAGATACGCAGTATTTT. This encodes CSVVPYLSTDTQYF.

This rearrangement joins TRBV28 to TRBJ2-5; 11 positions match TRBD2. The assigned J gene may be wrong: the sequence end matches TRBJ2-7 better. Germline loops: CDR1 MDHEN, CDR2 SYDVKM. The CDR3 consists of 15 residues. The CDR3 sequence: CASSSIVLAGDEQYF. The CDR3 DNA follows: TGTGCCAGCAGTTCAATCGTACTAGCGGGGGACGAGCAGTACTTC.

This rearrangement joins TRBV27 to TRBJ2-6; D may be TRBD1 (6 bases). The CDR3 runs to 18 residues. In germline, CDR1 is MNHEY, CDR2 SMNVEV (reference sequence). The V end was cut by 0 bases, the J end by 0 bases, with 12 bases between. The CDR3 sequence: CASSLSPGASSGANVLTF. The DNA of the CDR3 is TGTGCCAGCAGTTTATCGCCAGGGGCGTCCTCTGGGGCCAACGTCCTGACTTTC. The full variable domain, rest sourced from reference TRBV27 and TRBJ2-6, is EAQVTQNPRYLITVTGKKLTVTCSQNMNHEYMSWYRQDPGLGLRQIYYSMNVEVTDKGDVPEGYKVSRKEKRNFPLILESPSPNQTSLYFCASSLSPGASSGANVLTFGAGSRLTVL.

This clonotype was observed many times. V and J are TRBV7-8 and TRBJ2-3; the D is unclear. Germline CDR1 is SGHVS and CDR2 is FQNEAQ. Trimming stripped 1 base from V and 6 bases from J, with 11 bases between. The CDR3 sequence is 14 residues long. This chain's CDR3 is CASSLGREVDTQYF. CDR3 bases: TGTGCCAGCAGCTTAGGGAGAGAGGTCGATACGCAGTATTTT.

This clonotype appeared a few times. The chain combines TRBV18 with TRBJ1-4; D unclear. Trimming pared 0 bases from V and 6 bases from J, leaving 14 bases between. Germline-derived CDR1 and CDR2 are KGHSH and LQKENI. This CDR3 contains 16 residues. The chain's CDR3 is CASSPPGSPIYEKLFF. The CDR3 DNA sequence: TGTGCCAGCTCACCACCGGGCAGCCCGATTTATGAAAAACTGTTTTTT.

J is TRBJ2-6 and V is TRBV20-1; no clear D. Trimming pared 6 bases from V and 2 bases from J, leaving 14 bases between. Looked up from germline, CDR1 is DFQATT and CDR2 is SNEGSKA (reference sequence). CDR3 length: 15 amino acids. The CDR3 DNA reads as TGCAGTGCACAGACACCTACCCCTGGGGCCAACGTCCTGACTTTC. Translation: CSAQTPTPGANVLTF.

The chain couples TRBV28 to TRBJ2-7; D unresolved. From germline, CDR1 is MDHEN and CDR2 SYDVKM. Trimming removed 7 bases from V and 7 bases from J, with 17 bases in between. The length of the CDR3 is 13 residues. CDR3 nucleotides: TGTGCCAGCAATCGGGCTCGTGGTGGTGAGCAGTACTTC. It codes for CASNRARGGEQYF.